The 20 T cell receptor beta chains below all came from one sample that was sequenced in a study of Graves' ophthalmopathy and Graves' hyperthyroidism. Investigators amplified TCR beta CDR3 regions from RNA transcripts. An opening RT-PCR round employed HTBI primers and preceded a second-round multiplex PCR. TCRdb reprocessed the multiplex PCR reads via MiXCR and lists one record per CDR3 protein. The sample consists of nearly 400,000 distinct CDR3 sequences, around 19% of them appearing once. The sequencing input was peripheral blood. The receptors shown here come from a woman between 18 and 29 years old with Graves' ophthalmopathy.

V usage is TRBV7-2 and J usage is TRBJ2-5; D not resolved. V shed 1 base and J shed 1 base, with 10 bases lying between them. Germline assignment: CDR1 SGHTA and CDR2 FQGNSA. This CDR3 has 15 amino acids. The CDR3 DNA sequence: TGTGCCAGCAGCTTAGTGGGGAACCTCCAAGAGACCCAGTACTTC. Its translation: CASSLVGNLQETQYF.

This clonotype turned up a few times. The chain is built from TRBV27 and TRBJ1-2; 9 bases fit TRBD1. Germline V lookup: CDR1 MNHEY, CDR2 SMNVEV (reference sequence). V lost 3 bases and J lost 7; bases outside the gene matches: 15. This CDR3 has 17 residues. CDR3 DNA sequence: TGTGCCAGCAGTTTCGCGAAATTACAGGGGGCCCGCGGTGGCTACACCTTC. Translated: CASSFAKLQGARGGYTF.

This clonotype was picked up many times. This rearrangement joins TRBV5-1 to TRBJ1-1; D remains ambiguous. CDR3 length: 13 amino acids. The V end was cut by 4 bases, the J end by 1 base, with 8 bases between. The V gene's germline CDR1 is SGHRS and CDR2 YFSETQ. This CDR3 reads CASSPMGNTEAFF. DNA for the CDR3: TGCGCCAGCAGCCCCATGGGGAACACTGAAGCTTTCTTT. The whole variable domain, remainder taken from reference TRBV5-1 and TRBJ1-1, is KAGVTQTPRYLIKTRGQQVTLSCSPISGHRSVSWYQQTPGQGLQFLFEYFSETQRNKGNFPGRFSGRQFSNSRSEMNVSTLELGDSALYLCASSPMGNTEAFFGQGTRLTVV.

This clonotype was observed at least ten times. The chain joins TRBV7-2 to TRBJ1-1; TRBD1 is a possible D gene (6 bases). Germline-derived CDR1 and CDR2 are SGHTA and FQGNSA. CDR3 size: 13 residues. V lost 4 bases and J 3 bases, leaving 9 bases between the germline ends. The CDR3 nucleotides are TGTGCCAGCAGCTGGGGGGGGCACACTGAAGCTTTCTTT. Translated, it gives CASSWGGHTEAFF.

This clonotype was seen only once. The rearrangement joins TRBV6-2 or TRBV6-3 to TRBJ2-5, with 13 bases that match TRBD2. Germline CDR1 MNHEY, CDR2 SVGEGT. CDR3 length: 17 amino acids. J gave up 0 bases and V 6 bases, and 7 bases lay outside the gene matches. The DNA of the CDR3 is TGTGCCAGCAGCCCCTACACTAGCGGGGGGGACCAAGAGACCCAGTACTTC. It translates to CASSPYTSGGDQETQYF.

Ten or more counts support this clonotype. The CDR3 region is CASSPRTDYSYEQYF. CDR3 DNA: TGTGCCAGCAGTCCTCGGACAGATTACTCCTACGAGCAGTACTTC. The rearrangement links TRBV2 to TRBJ2-7; D might be TRBD1 (6 bases). The CDR3 has 15 amino acids. In germline, CDR1 is SNHLY, CDR2 FYNNEI. V was trimmed by 5 bases and J by 0 bases, leaving 14 bases between them.

This clonotype was counted many times. The chain is built from TRBV30 and TRBJ2-2; TRBD2 matches 7 bases. Germline trimming cut 1 base from V and 3 bases from J; bases unmatched to any gene: 8. Looked up from germline, CDR1 is GTSNPN and CDR2 is SVGIG (reference sequence). The CDR3 runs 16 residues. In DNA form, the CDR3 reads TGTGCCTGGAGTGCGGGAGGTCCCTCGGACACCGGGGAGCTGTTTTTT. It yields the protein CAWSAGGPSDTGELFF.

V usage is TRBV27 and J usage is TRBJ1-6; D ambiguous. V was clipped by 6 bases and J by 5 bases, with 11 bases between them. This CDR3 is built from 14 residues. Germline V gene lookup returns CDR1 MNHEY and CDR2 SMNVEV (reference sequence). Here the CDR3 DNA reads TGTGCCAGCAGCCTACAATATAATAATTCACCCCTCCACTTT. Translated: CASSLQYNNSPLHF.

The sample holds many counts of this clonotype. The V call is TRBV28, the J call TRBJ1-1, with a weak D call TRBD1 (5 bases). Germline-derived CDR1 and CDR2 are MDHEN and SYDVKM. Trimming took 9 bases from V and 5 from J, leaving 16 bases between them. The CDR3 has 13 residues. The DNA of the CDR3 is TGTGCCAGTCTCCTTTATTGGGGGACTGAAGCTTTCTTT. Translation gives CASLLYWGTEAFF.

This clonotype was counted many times. J is TRBJ1-2 and V is TRBV7-2, with a possible D match to TRBD1 (5 bases). V dropped 4 bases and J dropped 3 bases, with 9 bases sitting between them. The CDR3 has 13 residues. Germline V gene lookup returns CDR1 SGHTA and CDR2 FQGNSA. The CDR3 loop reads CASSSGTDYGYTF. The CDR3 bases are TGTGCCAGCAGCTCCGGGACGGACTATGGCTACACCTTC.

This clonotype has a count of ten or more. This chain connects TRBV6-1 to TRBJ2-7; 7 nucleotides align to TRBD1. Germline V gene lookup returns CDR1 MNHNS and CDR2 SASEGT. CDR3 length: 12 amino acids. V shed 6 bases and J 2 bases; nucleotides not matched to a gene: 1. CDR3 protein: CASRGQPYEQYF. DNA of the CDR3: TGTGCCAGCAGGGGACAGCCCTACGAGCAGTACTTC.

This clonotype was detected once. The chain carries TRBV2 and TRBJ1-3; no clear D. V was shortened by 6 bases and J by 0 bases, with 9 bases between the two germline ends. Per the germline V gene, CDR1 is SNHLY and CDR2 is FYNNEI. The CDR3 is 14 residues long. CDR3: CASSPDRSGNTIYF. The DNA for the CDR3 is TGTGCCAGCAGCCCCGACCGCTCTGGAAACACCATATATTTT.

The chain joins TRBV3-1 to TRBJ2-7; no clear D gene. Germline assignment: CDR1 LGHDT and CDR2 YNNKEL (reference sequence). With 1 base removed from V and 2 bases from J, the gap between germline ends came to 15 bases. The CDR3 covers 16 residues. The CDR3 DNA reads TGTGCCAGCAGCCAAGGCGGACGGACGGACCCCTACGAGCAGTACTTC. This gives the protein CASSQGGRTDPYEQYF.

This clonotype was found many times. This sequence joins TRBV29-1 and TRBJ2-5, with TRBD1 matching 9 bases. CDR1 and CDR2 (germline): SQVTM, ANQGSEA. The J segment lost 2 bases and the V segment lost 6 bases, leaving 7 bases of the junction unmatched. This CDR3 is 14 amino acids long. CDR3 nucleotide sequence: TGCAGCGTGGAGGGACAGGGATATCAAGAGACCCAGTACTTC. This gives the protein CSVEGQGYQETQYF.

This clonotype was counted many times. This sequence joins TRBV7-2 and TRBJ2-2, with D uncertain. Trimming removed 3 bases at V and 6 bases at J, with 8 bases between. Germline V gives CDR1 SGHTA, CDR2 FQGNSA. The CDR3 is 13 residues long. CDR3 loop: CASSFLRAGELFF. The CDR3 bases are TGTGCCAGCAGCTTCTTAAGGGCCGGGGAGCTGTTTTTT.

This clonotype was seen repeatedly, ten times or more. V usage is TRBV2 and J usage is TRBJ2-7; D not resolved. The germline V and J ends were trimmed by 9 bases and 6 bases, with 12 bases remaining between them. This CDR3 is 11 amino acids long. CDR1 is SNHLY and CDR2 is FYNNEI in the germline V gene. CDR3 amino acids: CARGIASEQYF. The DNA of the CDR3 is TGTGCCAGAGGGATCGCTAGCGAGCAGTACTTC.

The J gene is TRBJ1-1, the V gene TRBV3-1, with 7 bases that match TRBD1. In germline, CDR1 is LGHDT, CDR2 YNNKEL (reference sequence). The CDR3 is 16 residues long. The J segment lost 0 bases and the V segment lost 4 bases, leaving 8 bases of the junction unmatched. Here the CDR3 reads CASSPPSRGLNTEAFF. CDR3 bases: TGTGCCAGCAGCCCCCCTTCGAGGGGGCTGAACACTGAAGCTTTCTTT. The whole variable domain, remainder taken from reference TRBV3-1 and TRBJ1-1, is DTAVSQTPKYLVTQMGNDKSIKCEQNLGHDTMYWYKQDSKKFLKIMFSYNNKELIINETVPNRFSPKSPDKAHLNLHINSLELGDSAVYFCASSPPSRGLNTEAFFGQGTRLTVV.

The chain is built from TRBV18 and TRBJ2-7; D tentatively reads TRBD1 or TRBD2 (5 bases each). The CDR3 loop spans 17 amino acids. V was cut by 4 bases and J by 6 bases, with 25 bases left in between. Per the germline V gene, CDR1 is KGHSH and CDR2 is LQKENI. CDR3 sequence reads: CASSRSPPGRAIGEQYF. Written as DNA, the CDR3 is TGTGCCAGCTCACGTTCGCCACCGGGACGCGCCATAGGCGAGCAGTACTTC.

This clonotype has ten or more counts. The V gene is TRBV29-1, the J gene TRBJ1-1; D uncertain. The germline V gene encodes CDR1 SQVTM and CDR2 ANQGSEA. The CDR3 spans 12 residues. V shed 7 bases and J shed 0 bases, with 9 bases lying between them. CDR3 amino acids: CSGSRLNTEAFF. The CDR3 coding sequence is TGCAGCGGCTCCCGGTTGAACACTGAAGCTTTCTTT.

This clonotype was seen many times. The CDR3 spells CASSTFSKQTQYF. For the CDR3, the DNA is TGTGCCAGCAGTACCTTTTCTAAGCAGACCCAGTACTTC. J is TRBJ2-5 and V is TRBV6-1; D gene uncertain. CDR1 and CDR2 from the germline V gene are MNHNS and SASEGT. Trimming removed 5 bases at V and 6 bases at J, with 13 bases between. The CDR3 runs to 13 residues.